These 28 T cell receptor beta chains were all obtained from the same sample, sequenced in a study of metastatic and nonmetastatic thyroid tumors. Every patient underwent thyroid surgery untreated. TCRdb used MiXCR to call clones anew from the PCR reads. Found here are tens of thousands of clones, roughly 12% of them singletons; the top ten hold 10% to 12%. Material: blood. Every receptor here comes from a female donor with papillary thyroid cancer or a benign thyroid nodule (not recorded which). Some clones in this sample may be carry-over from other donors' samples.

The chain uses TRBV30 and TRBJ1-2; D not resolved. Germline CDR1 reads GTSNPN; CDR2 reads SVGIG (reference sequence). This CDR3 contains 15 residues. Trimming stripped 4 bases from V and 4 bases from J, with 19 bases between. The CDR3 DNA follows: TGTGCCTGGATTCGAGAGGGCCCGTCTTTCTATGGCTACACCTTC. This translates into CAWIREGPSFYGYTF.

This clone was detected a few times. A much larger clone lies one base from this, so it may be a read error. V and J are TRBV7-2 and TRBJ2-2; the match to TRBD1 covers 9 bases. J gave up 7 bases and V 7 bases, and 7 bases lay outside the gene matches. This CDR3 spans 14 amino acids. Germline assignment: CDR1 SGHTA and CDR2 FQGNSA. The CDR3 region is CASTQQGAGGELFF. The CDR3 nucleotides are TGTGCCAGCACGCAACAGGGGGCGGGCGGGGAGCTGTTTTTT.

This clone was recorded a few times. This chain joins TRBV6-1 and TRBJ2-3, with a tentative D call TRBD2 (6 bases). Trimming pared 2 bases from V and 4 bases from J, leaving 16 bases between. CDR3 size: 16 residues. CDR1 and CDR2 from the germline V gene are MNHNS and SASEGT. The CDR3, as DNA: TGTGCCAGCAGTGAACGGGGGACCGGAGGGGCAGATACGCAGTATTTT. Protein: CASSERGTGGADTQYF.

There are a few counts of this clone. The chain combines TRBV28 with TRBJ2-1; 7 nucleotides align to TRBD1. CDR1 and CDR2 from the germline V gene are MDHEN and SYDVKM. V shed 8 bases, J shed 11 bases, and the junction held 9 bases outside the gene matches. The CDR3 length is 12 residues. The CDR3 spells CASGEQGSKQFF. The CDR3 nucleotides read TGTGCCAGCGGGGAACAGGGGAGTAAGCAGTTCTTC.

The gene calls are TRBV6-1 and TRBJ2-7; 7 bases fit TRBD1. After removal of 8 bases from V and 3 bases from J, the junction contained 16 bases not matched to a gene. CDR1 is MNHNS and CDR2 is SASEGT in the germline V gene. The CDR3 covers 16 residues. Here the CDR3 reads CASRTQQGPNRYEQYF. The CDR3 DNA sequence: TGTGCCAGCCGGACCCAACAGGGGCCCAACCGCTACGAGCAGTACTTC.

This clone was detected ten times or more. The chain uses TRBV7-8 and TRBJ1-2, with D unclear. Germline CDR1 is SGHVS and CDR2 is FQNEAQ. V was shortened by 4 bases and J by 9 bases, with 27 bases between the two germline ends. This CDR3 comprises 17 residues. CDR3 protein: CASSSFLSGPFLISYTF. The CDR3 bases are TGTGCCAGCAGCTCGTTTCTCAGTGGTCCCTTTCTTATCAGCTACACCTTC.

This clone was picked up many times. The chain uses TRBV9 and TRBJ1-6; no definite D call. V lost 0 bases and J lost 8, with 9 bases in between. Germline assignment: CDR1 SGDLS and CDR2 YYNGEE. This CDR3 region has 14 residues. The CDR3 region has the DNA TGTGCCAGCAGCGTAGGGGTTCTGGATTCACCCCTCCACTTT. Translation: CASSVGVLDSPLHF.

There are a few counts of this clone. The chain employs TRBV12-3 or TRBV12-4 and TRBJ1-1, with no clear D. Between the trimmed V and J ends, which lost 2 bases and 1 base, there was a span of 8 bases. CDR3 length equals 14 residues. The CDR3 region is CASSLRIPNTEAFF. In nucleotides, the CDR3 is TGTGCCAGCAGTTTACGTATACCGAACACTGAAGCTTTCTTT.

This clone was detected many times. This chain joins TRBV5-1 and TRBJ2-1, with D tentatively TRBD2 (6 bases). CDR3 length: 16 residues. The germline CDR1 and CDR2 sequences are SGHRS and YFSETQ. Trimming stripped 4 bases from V and 8 bases from J, with 22 bases between. CDR3 sequence (DNA): TGCGCCAGCAGCCAGGAGCGTGGAGGGCCTAACGATGAGCAGTTCTTC. Translated: CASSQERGGPNDEQFF.

The V gene is TRBV3-1, the J gene TRBJ1-6; D gene ambiguous. This CDR3 is 14 amino acids long. The germline V gene has CDR1 LGHDT and CDR2 YNNKEL (reference sequence). V was trimmed by 3 bases and J by 9 bases, leaving 12 bases between them. CDR3 nucleotide sequence: TGTGCCAGCAGCCAGGGTGGGGAAATTTCACCCCTCCACTTT. Its protein is CASSQGGEISPLHF.

Ten or more counts support this clone. This may come from a read error, since a much larger clone is one base off. This sequence joins TRBV7-2 and TRBJ2-5; D remains ambiguous. Per the germline V gene, CDR1 is SGHTA and CDR2 is FQGNSA. The CDR3 loop spans 13 amino acids. CDR3 nucleotides: TGTGCCAGCAGCCGAGGTGGGCAAGAGGCCCAGTACTTC. Encoded protein: CASSRGGQEAQYF.

The table lists this clone with a few counts. A read error is possible here, since a much larger clone lies one base away. The genes are TRBV10-3 and TRBJ1-1; D unresolved. The CDR3 runs 15 residues. Deletions cut 4 bases from V and 0 bases from J, with 12 bases between. CDR1 and CDR2 from the germline V gene are ENHRY and SYGVKD. The CDR3 is CAISGELLMNTEAFF. The CDR3 DNA follows: TGTGCCATCAGTGGAGAGCTCCTGATGAACACTGAAGCTTTCTTT.

As concerns this clone: A read error may be the cause here, since a much bigger clone is one base away. Other DNA sequences in the same sample also yield this CDR3. J is TRBJ1-2 and V is TRBV9, with 8 bases fitting TRBD1. This CDR3 contains 15 residues. The germline V gene has CDR1 SGDLS and CDR2 YYNGEE. The J segment lost 8 bases and the V segment lost 2 bases, leaving 11 bases of the junction unmatched. In DNA, the CDR3 is TGTGCCAGCAGCGTTGCCCGAACAGGGGGTGGCGGCTACACCTTC. Protein product: CASSVARTGGGGYTF. The whole variable domain, filled in from reference TRBV9 and TRBJ1-2, reads DSGVTQTPKHLITATGQRVTLRCSPRSGDLSVYWYQQSLDQGLQFLIQYYNGEERAKGNILERFSAQQFPDLHSELNLSSLELGDSALYFCASSVARTGGGGYTFGSGTRLTVV.

About this clone: Since a much larger clone is just one base distant, this may be a read error. The CDR3 nucleotides are TGTGCCAGCAGCGTCTACTCTTGGGCCAACGTCCTGACTTTC. It yields the protein CASSVYSWANVLTF. The chain joins TRBV9 to TRBJ2-6; no reliable D call. Germline V gene lookup returns CDR1 SGDLS and CDR2 YYNGEE. The CDR3 sequence is 14 residues long. The full variable domain, rest sourced from reference TRBV9 and TRBJ2-6, is DSGVTQTPKHLITATGQRVTLRCSPRSGDLSVYWYQQSLDQGLQFLIQYYNGEERAKGNILERFSAQQFPDLHSELNLSSLELGDSALYFCASSVYSWANVLTFGAGSRLTVL.

A word on this clone: A read error is possible here, since a much larger clone lies one base away. This chain links TRBV2 with TRBJ1-1; no firm D call. This CDR3 has 15 amino acids. The germline CDR1 and CDR2 sequences are SNHLY and FYNNEI. CDR3 residues: CASGERFVGNTEAFF. The DNA of the CDR3 is TGTGCCAGCGGTGAAAGATTCGTAGGGAACACTGAAGCTTTCTTT.

The table lists this clone with many counts. The genes are TRBV10-1 and TRBJ2-1; 10 bases agree with TRBD1. Trimming removed 6 bases from V and 7 bases from J; junction bases left unmatched: 12. The CDR3 runs to 16 residues. Germline CDR1 WNHNN, CDR2 SYGVQD (reference sequence). The CDR3 bases are TGCGCCAGCAGACCTGGGACAGGGGTGATGCGGAATGAGCAGTTCTTC. Its translation: CASRPGTGVMRNEQFF.

Notes on this clone: This may stem from a read error, because a much larger clone lies one nucleotide away. This sample also contains other DNA sequences that code for the same CDR3. The CDR3 DNA reads TGTGCCAGCCTCCGAGACAGCCCCCCTGGAGGAGAGACCCAGTACTTC. This translates into CASLRDSPPGGETQYF. The chain carries TRBV19 and TRBJ2-5, with D perhaps being TRBD1 or TRBD2 (5 bases each). This CDR3 is 16 amino acids long. Trimming removed 9 bases from V and 4 bases from J, with 24 bases in between. The germline V gene encodes CDR1 LNHDA and CDR2 SQIVND (reference sequence). Complete variable domain (other parts from reference TRBV19 and TRBJ2-5): DGGITQSPKYLFRKEGQNVTLSCEQNLNHDAMYWYRQDPGQGLRLIYYSQIVNDFQKGDIAEGYSVSREKKESFPLTVTSAQKNPTAFYLCASLRDSPPGGETQYFGPGTRLLVL.

This clone was counted many times. V gene TRBV15 combines with J gene TRBJ2-3, with 14 bases identical to TRBD2. The V gene end was trimmed by 5 bases and the J gene end by 6 bases; junction bases not matched to a gene: 7. There are 16 residues in the CDR3. CDR1 is LNHNV, CDR2 YYDKDF, per germline (reference sequence). The CDR3 region is CATSLTSGRGPDTQYF. The CDR3 DNA reads as TGTGCCACCAGCTTGACTAGCGGGAGGGGCCCTGATACGCAGTATTTT.

This clone has a count of ten or more. The genes are TRBV7-2 and TRBJ2-3, with 10 bases fitting TRBD2. Germline lookup yields CDR1 SGHTA and CDR2 FQGNSA. The CDR3 contains 18 residues. Unmatched junction bases numbered 8, after V lost 0 bases and J lost 2 bases. This chain's CDR3 is CASSLAWTSGPFTDTQYF. The CDR3 DNA is TGTGCCAGCAGCTTAGCCTGGACTAGCGGCCCTTTCACAGATACGCAGTATTTT.

This clone showed up many times. This chain links TRBV10-3 with TRBJ2-1; weak D call: TRBD2 (6 bases). Germline V gene lookup returns CDR1 ENHRY and CDR2 SYGVKD. The V end was cut by 4 bases, the J end by 0 bases, with 7 bases between. This CDR3 contains 14 residues. CDR3: CAISGGVSYNEQFF. Written as DNA, the CDR3 is TGTGCCATCAGTGGGGGGGTCTCCTACAATGAGCAGTTCTTC.

This clone was picked up a small number of times. This sequence joins TRBV20-1 and TRBJ2-1; no clear D gene. Germline V gives CDR1 DFQATT, CDR2 SNEGSKA (reference sequence). Trimming took off 0 bases at V and 0 bases at J, with 12 bases between the two ends. CDR3 length equals 16 residues. CDR3 amino acids: CSARDMRMSSYNEQFF. The CDR3 DNA follows: TGCAGTGCTAGAGATATGCGGATGAGCTCCTACAATGAGCAGTTCTTC.

This clone was seen repeatedly, ten times or more. V usage is TRBV3-1 and J usage is TRBJ2-5; maybe TRBD2 (5 bases). Germline lookup yields CDR1 LGHDT and CDR2 YNNKEL (reference sequence). Trimming took 1 base from V and 7 from J, leaving 7 bases between them. This CDR3 contains 12 residues. The CDR3 spells CASSQGGGTQYF. The CDR3 DNA reads as TGTGCCAGCAGCCAAGGAGGAGGGACCCAGTACTTC.

There are many counts of this clone. This sequence joins TRBV7-2 and TRBJ1-5; D not resolved. There are 15 residues in the CDR3. Germline CDR1 and CDR2: SGHTA and FQGNSA. V gave up 4 bases and J gave up 0 bases, with 10 bases separating them. CDR3 sequence: CASSSGWDSNQPQHF. In nucleotides, the CDR3 is TGTGCCAGCAGCTCCGGTTGGGATAGCAATCAGCCCCAGCATTTT.

This clone was observed many times. The chain couples TRBV15 to TRBJ2-3; 8 nucleotides line up with TRBD1. CDR1 is LNHNV and CDR2 is YYDKDF in the germline V gene (reference sequence). The CDR3 runs to 16 residues. V was clipped by 4 bases and J by 6 bases; unmatched bases: 12. CDR3 protein: CATSTRQGMRSDTQYF. The DNA for the CDR3 is TGTGCCACCAGCACCCGACAGGGGATGAGGTCGGATACGCAGTATTTT.

This clone was detected many times. The J gene is TRBJ2-2, the V gene TRBV25-1; possibly TRBD2 for D (6 bases). CDR3 length: 16 residues. Per the germline V gene, CDR1 is MGHDK and CDR2 is SYGVNS. V lost 1 base to trimming and J lost 1 base, with 10 bases between them. Written as DNA, the CDR3 is TGTGCCAGCAGTGAATTCGGGCGGGGGAACACCGGGGAGCTGTTTTTT. As protein: CASSEFGRGNTGELFF.

This clone occurred many times. V is TRBV28 and J is TRBJ1-5, with D perhaps matching TRBD1 (5 bases). With 6 bases removed from V and 3 bases from J, the gap between germline ends came to 24 bases. CDR3 length: 18 amino acids. Germline V gives CDR1 MDHEN, CDR2 SYDVKM. The CDR3 DNA reads TGTGCCAGCAGCTCACCCGGGACCCATATTTGGGTCAATCAGCCCCAGCATTTT. Its translation: CASSSPGTHIWVNQPQHF.

This clone came up many times. The chain links TRBV27 to TRBJ1-5; D uncertain. With 6 bases removed from V and 2 bases from J, the gap between germline ends came to 11 bases. CDR1 and CDR2 from the germline V gene are MNHEY and SMNVEV (reference sequence). This CDR3 has 14 amino acids. This CDR3 is CASSPRGRNQPQHF. In DNA, the CDR3 is TGTGCCAGCAGCCCTCGGGGTCGCAATCAGCCCCAGCATTTT.

This clone was seen at least ten times. The chain couples TRBV3-1 to TRBJ2-1; the D call may be TRBD1 or TRBD2 (5 bases each). The CDR3 covers 15 residues. Trimming removed 4 bases at V and 5 bases at J, with 15 bases between. CDR1 LGHDT and CDR2 YNNKEL come from the germline V gene (reference sequence). The CDR3 spells CASSRAGTRNNEQFF. CDR3 DNA sequence: TGTGCCAGCAGCCGGGCAGGGACGCGGAACAATGAGCAGTTCTTC.